This T cell receptor beta chain was found in a study of metastatic and nonmetastatic thyroid tumors. Study background: Repertoire data that came from the blood and tumor or nodule tissue of malignant and benign thyroid patients were compared. Study observations and caveats: In blood and tumor, TCR beta diversity was reportedly significantly higher in malignant thyroid tumors than in benign nodules.

Under the authors' procedure: Construction of a distant-metastasis classifier for papillary thyroid cancer relied on CDR3 differences across clinicopathological groups. TCRdb reprocessed the PCR reads using MiXCR. Here the V and J calls rest on TCRdb's processing, not on the authors' analysis. The sample lists about 35,000 clones, about 18% occurring once. V dropped 0 bases and J dropped 6 bases, with 6 bases sitting between them. Germline loops: CDR1 SGHTA, CDR2 FQGNSA. The CDR3 totals 13 residues. Patients were all untreated before their thyroid surgery. This clone was seen repeatedly, ten times or more. Its specificity is not known.

The chain has TRBV7-2 and TRBJ1-5; D not certain. The sequenced sample was blood. This clonotype originated in a male donor with papillary thyroid cancer or a benign thyroid nodule (not recorded which). Some clones in this sample may be carry-over from other donors' samples. In DNA, the CDR3 is TGTGCCAGCAGCTTAGCGGTTGGTCAGCCCCAGCATTTT. This translates into CASSLAVGQPQHF.